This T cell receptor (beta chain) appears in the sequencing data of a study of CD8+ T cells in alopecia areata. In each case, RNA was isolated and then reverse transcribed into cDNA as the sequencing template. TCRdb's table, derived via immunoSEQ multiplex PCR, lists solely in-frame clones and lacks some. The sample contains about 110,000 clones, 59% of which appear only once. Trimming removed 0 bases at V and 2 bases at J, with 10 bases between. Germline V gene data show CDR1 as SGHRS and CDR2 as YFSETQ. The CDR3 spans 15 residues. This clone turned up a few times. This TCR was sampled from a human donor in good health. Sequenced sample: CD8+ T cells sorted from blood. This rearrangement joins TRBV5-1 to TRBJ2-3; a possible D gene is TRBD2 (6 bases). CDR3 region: CASSLVAVTTDTQYF. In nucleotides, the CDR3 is TGCGCCAGCAGCTTGGTAGCGGTGACCACAGATACGCAGTATTTT.